The 27 T cell receptor beta chains given below trace back to one sample, sequenced in a study of cytomegalovirus exposure and HLA in healthy donors. TCRdb's copy holds only in-frame clones and misses some; the assay was immunoSEQ multiplex PCR. The data hold around 150,000 clones, with more than 80% observed a single time. Sequenced sample: PBMCs. All receptors derive from a woman younger than 30 in good health and CMV-seropositive.

V and J are TRBV18 and TRBJ2-7, with D maybe TRBD2 (6 bases). There are 14 residues in the CDR3. The V gene lost 0 bases and the J gene lost 0 bases, with 6 bases spanning the gap. Germline CDR1 is KGHSH and CDR2 is LQKENI. As DNA, the CDR3 is TGTGCCAGCTCACCACCAGCGGGCTCCTACGAGCAGTACTTC. Its protein product is CASSPPAGSYEQYF.

This chain connects TRBV7-6 to TRBJ2-5, with D possibly being TRBD2 (6 bases). The CDR3 length is 16 residues. In germline, CDR1 is SGHVS, CDR2 FNYEAQ. V lost 1 base and J lost 5, with 17 bases in between. CDR3 sequence: CASSLVGGTGQETQYF. As DNA, the CDR3 is TGTGCCAGCAGCTTAGTGGGGGGAACGGGGCAGGAGACCCAGTACTTC.

This clone appeared once. This chain connects TRBV7-9 to TRBJ2-7; D is ambiguous. The CDR3 covers 13 residues. Deletions cut 1 base from V and 3 bases from J, with 7 bases between. Germline-derived CDR1 and CDR2 are SEHNR and FQNEAQ (reference sequence). The CDR3 is CASSLETVYEQYF. CDR3 DNA sequence: TGTGCCAGCAGCTTAGAGACTGTCTACGAGCAGTACTTC.

The chain recombines TRBV2 with TRBJ1-5; D unclear. The germline V and J ends were trimmed by 3 bases and 3 bases, with 12 bases remaining between them. The germline gives CDR1 SNHLY, CDR2 FYNNEI. The CDR3 spans 15 residues. CDR3 sequence: CASSDEGNSNQPQHF. Here the CDR3 DNA reads TGTGCCAGCAGTGATGAGGGAAATTCCAATCAGCCCCAGCATTTT.

The chain combines TRBV14 with TRBJ1-6; TRBD1 aligns across 7 bases. Germline CDR1 reads SGHDN; CDR2 reads FVKESK. V shed 2 bases and J 11 bases; nucleotides not matched to a gene: 9. The CDR3 loop spans 15 amino acids. DNA of the CDR3: TGTGCCAGCAGCCAAACACAGGGGAGAAGAGCACCCCTCCACTTT. Amino acids: CASSQTQGRRAPLHF. Looking up the rest from reference TRBV14 and TRBJ1-6 gives the full variable domain: EAGVTQFPSHSVIEKGQTVTLRCDPISGHDNLYWYRRVMGKEIKFLLHFVKESKQDESGMPNNRFLAERTGGTYSTLKVQPAELEDSGVYFCASSQTQGRRAPLHFGNGTRLTVT.

The gene calls are TRBV4-3 and TRBJ2-7; maybe TRBD1 (6 bases). The germline gives CDR1 LGHNA, CDR2 YSLEER. Trimming left V 2 bases short and J 1 base short, with 18 bases between. This CDR3 has 17 amino acids. CDR3: CASSQWGAQGTSYEQYF. In nucleotides, the CDR3 is TGCGCCAGCAGCCAATGGGGAGCACAGGGAACTTCCTACGAGCAGTACTTC.

The rearrangement links TRBV28 to TRBJ2-7, with 9 bases aligning to TRBD2. Unmatched junction bases numbered 9, after V lost 4 bases and J lost 5 bases. From germline, CDR1 is MDHEN and CDR2 SYDVKM. The CDR3 spans 15 residues. The CDR3 protein is CASSSISGSIHEQYF. CDR3 DNA: TGTGCCAGCAGTTCAATTAGCGGGAGTATCCACGAGCAGTACTTC.

This chain joins TRBV7-9 and TRBJ1-2; D remains unclear. The CDR3 contains 15 residues. Deletions cut 1 base from V and 1 base from J, with 10 bases between. Germline CDR1 is SEHNR and CDR2 is FQNEAQ (reference sequence). CDR3 amino acids: CASSLEPSVNYGYTF. The CDR3 nucleotides are TGTGCCAGCAGCTTAGAACCGTCGGTTAACTATGGCTACACCTTC.

The CDR3 coding sequence is TGCGCCAGCAGCCAAGTTTCAGGAGCGGGTAACACAGATACGCAGTATTTT. Translating gives CASSQVSGAGNTDTQYF. The chain uses TRBV4-1 and TRBJ2-3; perhaps TRBD2 as D (6 bases). Looked up from germline, CDR1 is MGHRA and CDR2 is YSYEKL. The ends were cut back, 1 base at V and 2 bases at J, with 16 bases in the middle. This CDR3 spans 17 amino acids.

V and J are TRBV20-1 and TRBJ1-2; the D gene is possibly TRBD1 (5 bases). The CDR3 extends over 11 amino acids. V lost 6 bases and J lost 5, with 10 bases in between. Per germline, CDR1 DFQATT and CDR2 SNEGSKA (reference sequence). CDR3 nucleotide sequence: TGCAGTGCCCAGGGTAAATATGGCTACACCTTC. This sequence encodes CSAQGKYGYTF.

J is TRBJ2-3 and V is TRBV10-1; 8 bases are shared with TRBD1. Germline V gene lookup returns CDR1 WNHNN and CDR2 SYGVQD (reference sequence). V lost 0 bases, J lost 3 bases, and 17 bases stayed unmatched. The CDR3 is 20 residues long. CDR3 DNA sequence: TGCGCCAGCAGTGAGTCGGACAGGGATGCGGCTAGCCCGAAAACAGATACGCAGTATTTT. This translates into CASSESDRDAASPKTDTQYF.

The chain joins TRBV30 to TRBJ2-1; 9 bases line up with TRBD2. The CDR3 sequence is 16 residues long. Germline V gene data show CDR1 as GTSNPN and CDR2 as SVGIG (reference sequence). J lost 2 bases, V lost 4 bases, and 9 bases had no gene match. The CDR3: CAWIQLAGDAYNEQFF. The DNA of the CDR3 is TGTGCCTGGATACAGTTAGCGGGGGACGCCTACAATGAGCAGTTCTTC.

J is TRBJ2-3 and V is TRBV5-6; TRBD2 matches at 9 bases. V lost 0 bases, J lost 4 bases, and 6 bases stayed unmatched. Germline V lookup: CDR1 SGHDT, CDR2 YYEEEE. This CDR3 spans 16 amino acids. This CDR3 reads CASSLGSGRRADTQYF. CDR3 in DNA: TGTGCCAGCAGCTTGGGTAGCGGGAGAAGGGCAGATACGCAGTATTTT.

The V and J genes are TRBV2 and TRBJ1-2; maybe TRBD1 (5 bases). Germline V gene sequence: CDR1 SNHLY, CDR2 FYNNEI. The length of the CDR3 is 14 residues. The V and J ends lost 2 bases and 2 bases respectively, with 9 bases between them. CDR3 in DNA: TGTGCCAGCAGTGAAATGGCAGGGAACTATGGCTACACCTTC. Protein product: CASSEMAGNYGYTF.

The V and J genes are TRBV19 and TRBJ1-5, with 9 bases identical to TRBD1. Germline loops: CDR1 LNHDA, CDR2 SQIVND (reference sequence). The length of the CDR3 is 16 residues. V was pared by 3 bases and J by 6 bases, with 9 bases of the junction left unmatched. The CDR3 is CASSMVGQGRVQPQHF. DNA of the CDR3: TGTGCCAGTAGTATGGTGGGACAGGGTAGGGTTCAGCCCCAGCATTTT.

This clone was observed a single time. This rearrangement joins TRBV14 to TRBJ2-7, with D tentatively TRBD1 (5 bases). V lost 4 bases and J lost 4, with 14 bases in between. Germline V gene sequence: CDR1 SGHDN, CDR2 FVKESK. CDR3 length equals 14 residues. As DNA, the CDR3 is TGTGCCAGCAGCCCCCGGCCAGGGATATACGAGCAGTACTTC. Its translation: CASSPRPGIYEQYF.

This clone has just a few counts. The chain joins TRBV5-4 to TRBJ1-2; D possibly corresponds to TRBD1 (6 bases). Trimming cost V 1 base and J 3 bases, with 10 bases left between them. From germline, CDR1 is SGHNT and CDR2 YYREEE (reference sequence). This CDR3 is 14 amino acids long. In nucleotides, the CDR3 is TGTGCCAGCAGCTTGCAGGGGCAGGACTATGGCTACACCTTC. Translation gives CASSLQGQDYGYTF.

The J gene is TRBJ2-7, the V gene TRBV30, with TRBD2 as a possible D gene (6 bases). This CDR3 contains 13 residues. Trimming shortened V by 2 bases and J by 2 bases, and 10 bases separated the two germline ends. Per the germline V gene, CDR1 is GTSNPN and CDR2 is SVGIG (reference sequence). The CDR3 here is CAWSRRAPYEQYF. The DNA for the CDR3 is TGTGCCTGGAGTAGGAGGGCCCCCTACGAGCAGTACTTC.

The chain couples TRBV28 to TRBJ2-7, with TRBD1 identical over 10 bases. This CDR3 is 17 amino acids long. The germline CDR1 and CDR2 sequences are MDHEN and SYDVKM. The ends lost 4 bases at V and 0 bases at J; junction bases unmatched: 9. DNA of the CDR3: TGTGCCAGCAGTTCTGTCTCGACAGGGGGCACCTCCTACGAGCAGTACTTC. The encoded protein is CASSSVSTGGTSYEQYF.

The rearrangement links TRBV5-4 to TRBJ1-1; D is uncertain. There are 14 residues in the CDR3. Between the trimmed V and J ends, which lost 6 bases and 1 base, there was a span of 13 bases. CDR1 SGHNT and CDR2 YYREEE come from the germline V gene (reference sequence). For the CDR3, the DNA is TGTGCCAGCAACGTTGCCACGGGGAACACTGAAGCTTTCTTT. As protein: CASNVATGNTEAFF.

The chain uses TRBV6-5 and TRBJ1-2; TRBD1 agrees at 8 bases. Germline V gene lookup returns CDR1 MNHEY and CDR2 SVGAGI. The CDR3 loop spans 15 amino acids. The ends lost 4 bases at V and 1 base at J; junction bases unmatched: 5. CDR3 amino acids: CASSSRQGRNYGYTF. CDR3 coding DNA: TGTGCCAGCAGTTCTAGACAGGGGCGTAACTATGGCTACACCTTC.

The rearrangement joins TRBV18 to TRBJ2-2, with 13 bases aligning to TRBD2. The CDR3 is 16 amino acids. The germline V gene encodes CDR1 KGHSH and CDR2 LQKENI. Germline trimming cut 6 bases from V and 4 bases from J; bases unmatched to any gene: 5. CDR3 in amino acids: CASSPGLAGSTGELFF. CDR3 nucleotide sequence: TGTGCCAGCTCCCCGGGACTAGCGGGATCCACCGGGGAGCTGTTTTTT.

This chain joins TRBV18 and TRBJ1-4; tentative D call: TRBD1 (5 bases). The V end lost 4 bases, the J end lost 7 bases, and 31 bases lay between the germline ends. This CDR3 has 20 residues. The germline V gene encodes CDR1 KGHSH and CDR2 LQKENI. The CDR3 spells CASSLTNHVQGLYPGEKLFF. As DNA, the CDR3 is TGTGCCAGCTCACTGACAAACCACGTGCAGGGTCTGTATCCCGGTGAAAAACTGTTTTTT.

This clone was seen only a few times. The CDR3 DNA follows: TGTGCCAGCTCACATTCGAGCCTGACAGGGGGCAGTGGCTACACCTTC. Translation: CASSHSSLTGGSGYTF. The genes are TRBV18 and TRBJ1-2, with TRBD1 identical over 10 bases. Germline V lookup: CDR1 KGHSH, CDR2 LQKENI. CDR3 length: 16 residues. Trimming cost V 4 bases and J 7 bases; bases outside gene matches: 12.

The chain combines TRBV5-4 with TRBJ2-2; 7 bases map to TRBD2. The CDR3 covers 13 residues. Germline V gene sequence: CDR1 SGHNT, CDR2 YYREEE (reference sequence). V lost 4 bases and J lost 7; bases outside the gene matches: 4. In DNA, the CDR3 is TGTGCCAGCAGCCAAAGGACTAGCGGGGAGCTGTTTTTT. It is translated as CASSQRTSGELFF. Combining the CDR3 with reference TRBV5-4 and TRBJ2-2 gives the whole variable domain ETGVTQSPTHLIKTRGQQVTLRCSSQSGHNTVSWYQQALGQGPQFIFQYYREEENGRGNFPPRFSGLQFPNYSSELNVNALELDDSALYLCASSQRTSGELFFGEGSRLTVL.

The chain joins TRBV4-2 to TRBJ2-2, with 9 bases aligning to TRBD2. The V gene end was trimmed by 2 bases and the J gene end by 8 bases; junction bases not matched to a gene: 9. Germline values: CDR1 LGHNA, CDR2 YNFKEQ. The CDR3 has 16 residues. In DNA form, the CDR3 reads TGTGCCAGCAGCCAAATGACTAGCGGTGTTGGAGGGGAGCTGTTTTTT. Translating it yields CASSQMTSGVGGELFF.

This clone was seen a single time. The rearrangement joins TRBV9 to TRBJ2-7; D perhaps matches TRBD1 (8 bases). CDR3 length: 12 amino acids. Germline lookup yields CDR1 SGDLS and CDR2 YYNGEE. V dropped 4 bases and J dropped 6 bases, with 11 bases sitting between them. The CDR3 DNA sequence: TGTGCCAGCAGCAACAGGGGGGGCGAGCAGTACTTC. Protein: CASSNRGGEQYF.